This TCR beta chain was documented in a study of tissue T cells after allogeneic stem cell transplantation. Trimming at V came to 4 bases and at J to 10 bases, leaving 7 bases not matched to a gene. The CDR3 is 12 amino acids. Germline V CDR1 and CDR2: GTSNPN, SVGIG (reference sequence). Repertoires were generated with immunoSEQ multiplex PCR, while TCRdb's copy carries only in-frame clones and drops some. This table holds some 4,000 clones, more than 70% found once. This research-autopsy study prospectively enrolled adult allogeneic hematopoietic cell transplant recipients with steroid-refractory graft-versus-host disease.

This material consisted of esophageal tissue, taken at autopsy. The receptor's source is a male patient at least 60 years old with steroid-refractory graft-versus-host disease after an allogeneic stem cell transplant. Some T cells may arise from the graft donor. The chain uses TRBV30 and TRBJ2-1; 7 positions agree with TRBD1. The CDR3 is CAWTRGQGEQFF. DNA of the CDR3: TGTGCCTGGACTAGGGGGCAAGGGGAGCAGTTCTTC.